The present T cell receptor beta chain was sequenced within a study of blood T cell repertoires in COVID-19. The overall study: Sources were T cells, B-cell-depleted T cells, or PBMCs; the material itself was cDNA or gDNA.

There are 13 residues in the CDR3. Germline loops: CDR1 LNHDA, CDR2 SQIVND (reference sequence). V lost 6 bases, J lost 6 bases, and 7 bases stayed unmatched. This clone was picked up many times. TCRdb keeps only in-frame clones here, not all; method: immunoSEQ multiplex PCR. The table lists under 250,000 clones, around 80% of them singletons, with around 13% in the top ten. Material for sequencing was peripheral blood. This rearrangement joins TRBV19 to TRBJ1-1, with 7 bases fitting TRBD1. This clonotype was obtained from a human donor in a cohort sampled during active COVID-19. CDR3 in amino acids: CASRTGRRAEAFF. For the CDR3, the DNA is TGTGCCAGTAGGACAGGGCGTAGGGCTGAAGCTTTCTTT.